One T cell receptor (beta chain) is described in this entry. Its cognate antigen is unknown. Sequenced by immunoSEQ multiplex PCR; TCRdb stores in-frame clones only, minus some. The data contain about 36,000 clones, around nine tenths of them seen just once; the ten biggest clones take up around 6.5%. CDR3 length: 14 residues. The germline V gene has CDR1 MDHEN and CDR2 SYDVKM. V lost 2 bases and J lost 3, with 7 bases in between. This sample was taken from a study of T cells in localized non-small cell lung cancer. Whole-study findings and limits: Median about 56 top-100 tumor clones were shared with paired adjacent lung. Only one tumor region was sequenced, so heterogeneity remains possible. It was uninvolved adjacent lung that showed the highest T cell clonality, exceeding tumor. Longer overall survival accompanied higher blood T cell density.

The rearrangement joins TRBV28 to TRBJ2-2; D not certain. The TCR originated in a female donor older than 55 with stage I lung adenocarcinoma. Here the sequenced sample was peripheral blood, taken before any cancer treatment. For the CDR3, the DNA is TGTGCCAGCAGTTTAGGGGTCCACACCGGGGAGCTGTTTTTT. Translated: CASSLGVHTGELFF.